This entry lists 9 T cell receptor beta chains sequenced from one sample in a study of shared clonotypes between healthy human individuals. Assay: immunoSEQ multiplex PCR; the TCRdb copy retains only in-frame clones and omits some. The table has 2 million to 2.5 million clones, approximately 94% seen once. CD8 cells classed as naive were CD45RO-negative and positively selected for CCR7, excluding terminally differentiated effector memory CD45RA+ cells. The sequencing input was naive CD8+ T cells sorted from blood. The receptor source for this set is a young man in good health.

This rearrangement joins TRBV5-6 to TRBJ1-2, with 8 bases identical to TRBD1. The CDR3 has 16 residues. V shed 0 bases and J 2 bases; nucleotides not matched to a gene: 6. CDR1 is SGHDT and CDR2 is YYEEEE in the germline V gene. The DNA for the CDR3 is TGTGCCAGCAGCTTGGGGCAGGGGGCAGGAAACTATGGCTACACCTTC. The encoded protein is CASSLGQGAGNYGYTF.

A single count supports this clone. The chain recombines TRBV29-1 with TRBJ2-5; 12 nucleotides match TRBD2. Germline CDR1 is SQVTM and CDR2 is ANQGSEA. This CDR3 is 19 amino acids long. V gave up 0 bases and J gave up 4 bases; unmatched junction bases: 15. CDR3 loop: CSVEDLELAGGVGRETQYF. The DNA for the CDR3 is TGCAGCGTTGAAGATCTCGAACTAGCGGGGGGTGTGGGAAGAGAGACCCAGTACTTC.

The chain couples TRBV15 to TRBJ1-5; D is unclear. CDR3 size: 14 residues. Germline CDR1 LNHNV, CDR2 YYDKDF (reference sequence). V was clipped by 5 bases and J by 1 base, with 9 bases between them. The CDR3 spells CATSHHQSNQPQHF. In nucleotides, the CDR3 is TGTGCCACCAGCCACCACCAAAGCAATCAGCCCCAGCATTTT.

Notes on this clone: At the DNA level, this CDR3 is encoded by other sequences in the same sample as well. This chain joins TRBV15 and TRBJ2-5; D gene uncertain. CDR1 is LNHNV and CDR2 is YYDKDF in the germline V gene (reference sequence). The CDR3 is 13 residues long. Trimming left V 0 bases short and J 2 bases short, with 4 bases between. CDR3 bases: TGTGCCACCAGCAGAGACAGACAAGAGACCCAGTACTTC. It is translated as CATSRDRQETQYF.

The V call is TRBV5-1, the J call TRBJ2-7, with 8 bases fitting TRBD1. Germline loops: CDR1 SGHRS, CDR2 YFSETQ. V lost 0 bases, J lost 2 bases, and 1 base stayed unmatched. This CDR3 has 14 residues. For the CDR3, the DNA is TGCGCCAGCAGCTTGGAGGGACAGGCCTACGAGCAGTACTTC. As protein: CASSLEGQAYEQYF.

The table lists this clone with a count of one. CDR3 coding DNA: TGTGCCAGCAGTTCAAGACCCTATAGGGCGTATAATCAGCCCCAGCATTTT. Translation gives CASSSRPYRAYNQPQHF. The chain has TRBV28 and TRBJ1-5, with D hard to call. Looked up from germline, CDR1 is MDHEN and CDR2 is SYDVKM. V lost 4 bases, J lost 4 bases, and 20 bases lay in between. This CDR3 is built from 17 residues.

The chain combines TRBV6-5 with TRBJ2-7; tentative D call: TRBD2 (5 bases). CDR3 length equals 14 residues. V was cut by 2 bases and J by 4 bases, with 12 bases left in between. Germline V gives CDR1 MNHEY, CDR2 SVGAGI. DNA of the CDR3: TGTGCCAGCAGTTACGGGCTGGGAGAGTACGAGCAGTACTTC. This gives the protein CASSYGLGEYEQYF.

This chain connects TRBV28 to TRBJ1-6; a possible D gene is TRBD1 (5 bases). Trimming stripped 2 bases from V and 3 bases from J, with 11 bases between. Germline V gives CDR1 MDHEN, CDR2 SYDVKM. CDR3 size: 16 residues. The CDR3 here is CASSLAGLDYNSPLHF. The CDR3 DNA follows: TGTGCCAGCAGTTTAGCAGGGCTTGACTATAATTCACCCCTCCACTTT.

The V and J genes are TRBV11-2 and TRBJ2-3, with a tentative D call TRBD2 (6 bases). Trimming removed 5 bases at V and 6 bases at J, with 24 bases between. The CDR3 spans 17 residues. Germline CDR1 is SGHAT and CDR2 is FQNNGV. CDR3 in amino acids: CASSLGWGDPGFDTQYF. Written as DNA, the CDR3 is TGTGCCAGCAGCCTAGGTTGGGGGGACCCAGGGTTTGATACGCAGTATTTT.